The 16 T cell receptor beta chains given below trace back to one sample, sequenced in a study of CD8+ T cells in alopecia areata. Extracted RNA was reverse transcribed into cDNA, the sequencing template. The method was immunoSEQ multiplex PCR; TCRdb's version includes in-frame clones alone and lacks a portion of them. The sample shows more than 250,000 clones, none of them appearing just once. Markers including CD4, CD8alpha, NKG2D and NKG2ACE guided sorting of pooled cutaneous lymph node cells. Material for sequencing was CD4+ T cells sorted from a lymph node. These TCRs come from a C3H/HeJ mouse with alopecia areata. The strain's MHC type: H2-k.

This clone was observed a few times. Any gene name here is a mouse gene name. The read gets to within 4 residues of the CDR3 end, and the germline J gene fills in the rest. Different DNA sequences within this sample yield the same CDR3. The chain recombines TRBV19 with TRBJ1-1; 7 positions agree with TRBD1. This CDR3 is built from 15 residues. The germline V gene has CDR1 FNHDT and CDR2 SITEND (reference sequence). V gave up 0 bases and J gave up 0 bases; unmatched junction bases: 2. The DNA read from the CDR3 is TGTGCCAGCAGTATAGCTGGGACAGCAAACACA. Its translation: CASSIAGTANT. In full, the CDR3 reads CASSIAGTANTEVFF.

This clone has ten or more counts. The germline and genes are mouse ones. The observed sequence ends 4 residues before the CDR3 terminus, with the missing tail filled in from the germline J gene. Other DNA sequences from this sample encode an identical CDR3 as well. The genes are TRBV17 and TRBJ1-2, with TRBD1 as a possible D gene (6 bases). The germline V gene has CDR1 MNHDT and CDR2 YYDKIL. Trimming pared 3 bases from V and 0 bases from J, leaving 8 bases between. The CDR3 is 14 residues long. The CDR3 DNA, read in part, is TGTGCTAGCAGTAGCGGGACAACAAACTCC. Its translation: CASSSGTTNS. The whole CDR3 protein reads CASSSGTTNSDYTF.

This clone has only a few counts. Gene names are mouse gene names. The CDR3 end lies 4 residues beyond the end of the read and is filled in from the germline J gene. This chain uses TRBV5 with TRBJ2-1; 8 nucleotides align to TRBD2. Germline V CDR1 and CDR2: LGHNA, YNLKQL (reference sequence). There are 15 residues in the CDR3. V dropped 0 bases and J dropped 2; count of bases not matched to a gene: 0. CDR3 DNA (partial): TGTGCCAGCAGCCAAGAACTGGGGGACTATGCT. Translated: CASSQELGDYA. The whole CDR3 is CASSQELGDYAEQFF.

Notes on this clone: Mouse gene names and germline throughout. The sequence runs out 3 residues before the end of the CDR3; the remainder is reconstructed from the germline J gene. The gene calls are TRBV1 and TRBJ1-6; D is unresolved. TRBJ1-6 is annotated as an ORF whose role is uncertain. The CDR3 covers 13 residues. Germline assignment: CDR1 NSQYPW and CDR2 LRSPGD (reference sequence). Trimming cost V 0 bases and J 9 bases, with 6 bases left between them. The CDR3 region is CTCSADRGSPLYF. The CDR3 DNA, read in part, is TGCACCTGCAGTGCAGATCGAGGTTCGCCC.

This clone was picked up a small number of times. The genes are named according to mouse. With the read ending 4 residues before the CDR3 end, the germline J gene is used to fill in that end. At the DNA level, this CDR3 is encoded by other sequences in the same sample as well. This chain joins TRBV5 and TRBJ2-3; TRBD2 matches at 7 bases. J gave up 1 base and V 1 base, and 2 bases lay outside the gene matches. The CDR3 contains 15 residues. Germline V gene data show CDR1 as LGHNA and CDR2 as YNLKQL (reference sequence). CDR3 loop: CASSQVLGGAETLYF. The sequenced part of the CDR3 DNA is TGTGCCAGCAGCCAAGTGCTGGGGGGTGCAGAA.

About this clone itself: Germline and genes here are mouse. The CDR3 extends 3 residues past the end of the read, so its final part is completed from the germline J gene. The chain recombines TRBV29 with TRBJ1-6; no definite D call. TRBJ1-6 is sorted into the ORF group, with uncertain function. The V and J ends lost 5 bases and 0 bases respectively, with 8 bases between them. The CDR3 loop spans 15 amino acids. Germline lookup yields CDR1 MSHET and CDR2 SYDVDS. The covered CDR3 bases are TGTGCTAGCAGTCCTAGGGTTTCCTATAATTCGCCC. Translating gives CASSPRVSYNSP. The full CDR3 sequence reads CASSPRVSYNSPLYF.

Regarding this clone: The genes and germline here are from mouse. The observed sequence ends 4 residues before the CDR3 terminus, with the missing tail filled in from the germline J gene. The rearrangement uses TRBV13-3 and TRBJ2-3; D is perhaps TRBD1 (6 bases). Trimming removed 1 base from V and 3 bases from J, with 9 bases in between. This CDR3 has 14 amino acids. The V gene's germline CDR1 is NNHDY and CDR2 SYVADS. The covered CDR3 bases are TGTGCCAGCAGTGATAACAGGGCGGCAGAA. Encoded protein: CASSDNRAAE. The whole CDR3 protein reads CASSDNRAAETLYF.

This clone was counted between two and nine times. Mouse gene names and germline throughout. The CDR3 bases that were read are TGTGCCAGCACCCGACCGGGACAGGGA. Translating it yields CASTRPGQG. The entire CDR3 protein is CASTRPGQGEVFF. V and J are TRBV19 and TRBJ1-1, with 9 bases lining up with TRBD1. The read ends 4 residues shy of where the CDR3 ends; the end is completed using the germline J gene. The CDR3 length is 13 residues. Germline V gene sequence: CDR1 FNHDT, CDR2 SITEND (reference sequence).

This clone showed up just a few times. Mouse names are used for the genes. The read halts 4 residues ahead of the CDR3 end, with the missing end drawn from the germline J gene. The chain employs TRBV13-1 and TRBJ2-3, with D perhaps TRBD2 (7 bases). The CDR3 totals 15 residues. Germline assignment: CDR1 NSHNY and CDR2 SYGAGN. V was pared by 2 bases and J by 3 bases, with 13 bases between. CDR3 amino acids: CASSEWGAGAETLYF. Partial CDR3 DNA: TGTGCCAGCAGTGAATGGGGGGCGGGGGCAGAA.

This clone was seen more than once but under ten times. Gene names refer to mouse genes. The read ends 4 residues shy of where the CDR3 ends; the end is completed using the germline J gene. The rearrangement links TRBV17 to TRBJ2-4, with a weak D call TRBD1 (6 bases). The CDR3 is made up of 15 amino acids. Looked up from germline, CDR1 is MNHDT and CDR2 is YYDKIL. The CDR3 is CASSRAPDSRNTLYF. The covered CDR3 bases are TGTGCTAGCAGTAGAGCCCCGGACAGCCGAAAC. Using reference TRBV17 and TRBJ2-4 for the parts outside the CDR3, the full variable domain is DTTVKQNPRYKLARVGKPVNLICSQTMNHDTMYWYQKKPNQAPKLLLFYYDKILNREADTFEKFQSSRPNNSFCSLYIGSAGLEYSAMYLCASSRAPDSRNTLYFGAGTRLSVL.

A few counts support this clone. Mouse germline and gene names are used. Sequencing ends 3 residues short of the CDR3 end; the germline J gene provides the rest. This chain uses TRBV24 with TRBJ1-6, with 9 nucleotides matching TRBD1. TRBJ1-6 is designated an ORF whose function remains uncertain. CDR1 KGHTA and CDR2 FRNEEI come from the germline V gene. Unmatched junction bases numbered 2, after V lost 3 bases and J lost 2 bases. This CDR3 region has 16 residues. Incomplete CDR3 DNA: TGTGCCAGCAGTCTCGGGGACAGGGCCTATAATTCGCCC. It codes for CASSLGDRAYNSP. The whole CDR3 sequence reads CASSLGDRAYNSPLYF.

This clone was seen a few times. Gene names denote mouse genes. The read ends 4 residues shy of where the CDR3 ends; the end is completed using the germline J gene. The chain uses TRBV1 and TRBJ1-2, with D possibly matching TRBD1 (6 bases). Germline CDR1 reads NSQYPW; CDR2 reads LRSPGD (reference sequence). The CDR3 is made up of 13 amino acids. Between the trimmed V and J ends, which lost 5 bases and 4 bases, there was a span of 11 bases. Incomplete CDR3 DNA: TGCACCTGCAGTACTGGAGGGGGCTCC. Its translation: CTCSTGGGS. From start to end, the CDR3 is CTCSTGGGSDYTF.

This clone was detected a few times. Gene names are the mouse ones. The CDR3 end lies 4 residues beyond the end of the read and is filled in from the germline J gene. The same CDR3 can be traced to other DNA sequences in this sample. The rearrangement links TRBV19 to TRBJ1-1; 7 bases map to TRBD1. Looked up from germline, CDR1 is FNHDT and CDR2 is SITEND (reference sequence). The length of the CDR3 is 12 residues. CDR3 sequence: CASSPDRAEVFF. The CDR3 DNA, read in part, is TGTGCCAGCAGTCCCGACAGGGCA.

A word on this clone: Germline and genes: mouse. The CDR3 spells CASSGKGGAIGNTEVFF. The CDR3 DNA, read in part, is TGTGCCAGCAGTGGCAAGGGGGGCGCGATAGGGAACACA. The chain joins TRBV13-1 to TRBJ1-1; D is possibly TRBD1 (6 bases). Coverage ceases 4 residues before the CDR3 finishes, and the germline J gene fills in the end. This CDR3 contains 17 residues. Germline V gene sequence: CDR1 NSHNY, CDR2 SYGAGN. V was cut by 3 bases and J by 1 base, with 19 bases left in between.

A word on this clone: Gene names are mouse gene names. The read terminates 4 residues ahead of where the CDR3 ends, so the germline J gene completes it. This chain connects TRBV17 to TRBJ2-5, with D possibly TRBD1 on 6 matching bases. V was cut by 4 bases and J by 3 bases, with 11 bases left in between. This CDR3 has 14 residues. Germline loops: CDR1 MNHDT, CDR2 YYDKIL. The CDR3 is CASSTGTKQDTQYF. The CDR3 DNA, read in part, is TGTGCTAGCAGTACCGGGACAAAACAAGAC.

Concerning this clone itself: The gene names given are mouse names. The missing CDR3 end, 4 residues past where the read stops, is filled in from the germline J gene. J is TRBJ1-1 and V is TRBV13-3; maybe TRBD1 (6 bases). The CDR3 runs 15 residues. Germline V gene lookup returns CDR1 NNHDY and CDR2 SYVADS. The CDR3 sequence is CASSDEGGAREEVFF. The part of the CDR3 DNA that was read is TGTGCCAGCAGTGATGAGGGGGGGGCGCGTGAA.